The 30 T cell receptor beta chains reported below all come from one sample, sequenced in a study of kidney transplant recipient with SARS-CoV-2 infection. MiXCR was run by TCRdb on the reads, yielding one entry per CDR3 protein. The sample gives approximately 250,000 distinct CDR3 sequences, about 28% of which show up once; roughly 7.3% is in the top ten. The source was a blood sample, collected at baseline and between days 110 and 120 from a kidney transplant recipient. Receptor source: a male patient in his 30s who had COVID-19 and was a kidney transplant recipient. Some T cells here may be from the graft donor.

A single count supports this clonotype. Given a much more abundant clone one base away, this may be a read error. The chain couples TRBV7-9 to TRBJ1-2; the D is unclear. Trimming cost V 5 bases and J 4 bases, with 23 bases left between them. The length of the CDR3 is 17 residues. Germline assignment: CDR1 SEHNR and CDR2 FQNEAQ (reference sequence). CDR3 residues: CASSKSLYHGRTYGYTF. As DNA, the CDR3 is TGTGCCAGCAGCAAGTCCCTATACCATGGAAGGACCTATGGCTACACCTTC.

Details on this clonotype: This sequence may be a read error, since a much larger clone differs from it by one base. This chain connects TRBV8-2 to TRBJ1-2. TRBV8-2 is a pseudogene segment. The CDR3 is 16 amino acids. The CDR3 sequence: CGSEAFDSRKTYGYAF. The CDR3 DNA sequence: TGTGGCAGTGAAGCGTTTGATAGCCGAAAGACCTATGGCTACGCCTTC.

This clonotype has a single count. This may be a read error, as it is one base from a much larger clone. V gene TRBV5-1 combines with J gene TRBJ2-6, with TRBD2 as a possible D gene (5 bases). Germline CDR1 and CDR2: SGHRS and YFSETQ. There are 14 residues in the CDR3. Here the CDR3 reads CASSFILEANVLAF. CDR3 nucleotides: TGCGCCAGCAGCTTTATTCTGGAGGCCAACGTCCTGGCTTTC.

With respect to this clonotype: This may be a read error: a much more frequent sequence differs by one nucleotide. This chain links TRBV29-1 with TRBJ2-1, with D maybe TRBD1 (6 bases). This CDR3 is 14 amino acids long. From germline, CDR1 is SQVTM and CDR2 ANQGSEA. The DNA for the CDR3 is TGCAGCGTTGTCGCGACAGGCCTGGGCAATGAGCAGTCCTTC. It yields the protein CSVVATGLGNEQSF.

Notes on this clonotype: Possible read error: a much larger clone is one base away. The CDR3 end shows no conserved phenylalanine or tryptophan, and so a read error is likely. The chain has TRBV7-2 and TRBJ1-2, with D hard to call. The CDR3 runs 17 residues. CDR1 is SGHTA and CDR2 is FQGNSA in the germline V gene. V lost 4 bases to trimming and J lost 4 bases, with 22 bases between them. The CDR3 coding sequence is TGTGCCAGCAGCTGGAACGGCAGAGACGGAAAGACCTATGGCTACACCCTC. It is translated as CASSWNGRDGKTYGYTL.

Details on this clonotype: Possible read error: a much larger clone is one base away. V is TRBV4-1 and J is TRBJ1-1; D uncertain. This CDR3 has 14 amino acids. CDR1 and CDR2 (germline): MGHRA, YSYEKL. The CDR3 region has the DNA TGCACCAGCAGCCAAGATAGGGCCCGCCTCGAAGCTTTCTTT. It yields the protein CTSSQDRARLEAFF.

As to this clonotype: A single base separates this from a much larger clone, so it may be a read error. The V and J genes are TRBV6-1 and TRBJ1-2; D ambiguous. This CDR3 spans 17 amino acids. Trimming removed 5 bases from V and 7 bases from J, with 26 bases in between. Germline CDR1 MNHNS, CDR2 SASEGT. CDR3 nucleotides: TGTGCCAGCAGTCCAGGTGTGGAATGTAGAAAGACCTGTGGCTACACCTTC. It specifies CASSPGVECRKTCGYTF.

Many counts were recorded for this clonotype. V gene TRBV14 combines with J gene TRBJ1-4, with D possibly being TRBD1 (5 bases). The CDR3 has 13 amino acids. The germline V and J ends were trimmed by 0 bases and 11 bases, with 10 bases remaining between them. Germline values: CDR1 SGHDN, CDR2 FVKESK. The CDR3 region is CASSQDGRAKLFF. Written as DNA, the CDR3 is TGTGCCAGCAGCCAAGATGGCAGGGCTAAACTGTTTTTT.

The sample holds many counts of this clonotype. The chain combines TRBV11-1 with TRBJ1-2; D unclear. The V and J ends lost 5 bases and 4 bases respectively, with 23 bases between them. The germline V gene encodes CDR1 SGHAT and CDR2 FQDESV (reference sequence). The CDR3 runs 17 residues. The CDR3 sequence is CASSSPLKAGKTYGYTF. The DNA for the CDR3 is TGTGCCAGCAGCAGTCCCCTTAAGGCTGGAAAGACCTATGGCTACACCTTC.

Comment on this clonotype: Possible read error: a much larger clone is one base away. This chain joins TRBV6-6 and TRBJ1-4; D is possibly TRBD1 (6 bases). The CDR3 has 14 amino acids. Germline CDR1 is MNHNY and CDR2 is SVGAGI (reference sequence). In nucleotides, the CDR3 is TGTGCCAGCCAGACCTCGGGGGCTAATGGAAAACTGTTTTTT. This translates into CASQTSGANGKLFF.

The gene calls are TRBV20-1 and TRBJ1-1; D not certain. CDR1 DFQATT and CDR2 SNEGSKA come from the germline V gene (reference sequence). Trimming took off 8 bases at V and 7 bases at J, with 20 bases between the two ends. The length of the CDR3 is 13 residues. DNA of the CDR3: TGCAGTACACAAACAGAGTCCAACTTTGAAGCTTTCTTT. It specifies CSTQTESNFEAFF.

This clonotype appeared many times. The chain employs TRBV2 and TRBJ2-7; possible D gene TRBD1, 6 bases. The CDR3 runs to 13 residues. Looked up from germline, CDR1 is SNHLY and CDR2 is FYNNEI. Between the trimmed V and J ends, which lost 6 bases and 0 bases, there was a span of 9 bases. The CDR3 sequence is CASRKDSSYEQYF. CDR3 nucleotides: TGTGCCAGCAGGAAGGACAGCTCCTACGAGCAGTACTTC.

At least ten counts were recorded for this clonotype. The chain is built from TRBV10-1 and TRBJ2-7; D is unresolved. Germline-derived CDR1 and CDR2 are WNHNN and SYGVQD (reference sequence). The CDR3 runs to 13 residues. V was trimmed by 0 bases and J by 3 bases, leaving 6 bases between them. This chain's CDR3 is CASSESTSYEQYF. The CDR3, as DNA: TGCGCCAGCAGTGAGTCGACCAGCTACGAGCAGTACTTC.

The chain carries TRBV7-9 and TRBJ2-5, with D possibly matching TRBD2 (5 bases). Per the germline V gene, CDR1 is SEHNR and CDR2 is FQNEAQ (reference sequence). The V and J ends lost 5 bases and 3 bases respectively, with 10 bases between them. The length of the CDR3 is 13 residues. CDR3: CASSDTREETQYF. The DNA for the CDR3 is TGTGCCAGCAGCGATACTAGAGAAGAGACCCAGTACTTC.

Only a few counts were recorded for this clonotype. The CDR3 sequence is CASIQAGVYNEQFF. The CDR3 DNA sequence: TGTGCCAGCATCCAGGCAGGGGTTTACAATGAGCAGTTCTTC. The genes are TRBV21-1 and TRBJ2-1; the DNA was not compared with TRBD1, the D call given in the table. TRBV21-1 is designated a pseudogene. The CDR3 runs 14 residues.

About this clonotype: Being one base from a much bigger clone, this may be a read error. The chain joins TRBV21-1 to TRBJ1-1; the table's D call, TRBD1, was not checked against the DNA. TRBV21-1 is a pseudogene locus. The CDR3 extends over 12 amino acids. The CDR3 sequence: CVSSNRQAEAFF. The CDR3 DNA follows: TGTGTCAGCAGCAACCGACAGGCTGAAGCTTTCTTT.

This clonotype was counted ten times or more. The J gene is TRBJ2-2, the V gene TRBV3-1; no clear D gene. Trimming shortened V by 5 bases and J by 5 bases, and 24 bases separated the two germline ends. This CDR3 contains 18 residues. Looked up from germline, CDR1 is LGHDT and CDR2 is YNNKEL (reference sequence). As DNA, the CDR3 is TGTGCCAGCAGCGGGGTTACTCCCATTTCAGGCTTGACCGGGGAGCTGTTTTTT. Its translation: CASSGVTPISGLTGELFF.

This clonotype was observed many times. The chain combines TRBV3-1 with TRBJ2-2; D unclear. The CDR3 has 18 amino acids. Germline CDR1 reads LGHDT; CDR2 reads YNNKEL (reference sequence). Trimming stripped 5 bases from V and 5 bases from J, with 24 bases between. This CDR3 is CASSSMAPISGLTGELFF. CDR3 DNA: TGTGCCAGCAGCTCCATGGCTCCCATTTCAGGCTTGACCGGGGAGCTGTTTTTT.

This clonotype was counted ten times or more. This chain uses TRBV5-6 with TRBJ1-2; the D is unclear. Germline CDR1 reads SGHDT; CDR2 reads YYEEEE. V was clipped by 4 bases and J by 0 bases, with 13 bases between them. The CDR3 has 15 residues. The CDR3 here is CASSPGDGTNYGYTF. CDR3 coding DNA: TGTGCCAGCAGCCCCGGTGACGGTACTAACTATGGCTACACCTTC.

In its sample, this clonotype was seen many times. V usage is TRBV29-1 and J usage is TRBJ1-2; possible D gene TRBD1, 5 bases. The germline V and J ends were trimmed by 6 bases and 3 bases, with 14 bases remaining between them. The germline V gene encodes CDR1 SQVTM and CDR2 ANQGSEA. The CDR3 sequence is 13 residues long. The CDR3 DNA sequence: TGCAGCGTGGAAACCGGGGCCGACTATGGCTACACCTTC. Its translation is CSVETGADYGYTF.

V and J are TRBV5-4 and TRBJ2-1; 11 positions agree with TRBD2. J lost 5 bases, V lost 3 bases, and 10 bases had no gene match. CDR1 and CDR2 from the germline V gene are SGHNT and YYREEE (reference sequence). The CDR3 has 17 residues. The CDR3, as DNA: TGTGCCAGCAGCTCTGATAGCGGGGGGGGTAGAAACAATGAGCAGTTCTTC. The encoded protein is CASSSDSGGGRNNEQFF.

This clonotype was counted between two and nine times. The chain recombines TRBV6-4 with TRBJ2-3; tentative D call: TRBD1 (5 bases). The CDR3 extends over 14 amino acids. The ends were cut back, 0 bases at V and 1 base at J, with 5 bases in the middle. Germline CDR1 MRHNA, CDR2 SNTAGT. CDR3 coding DNA: TGTGCCAGCAGTGACTCGACAGGCACAGATACGCAGTATTTT. Translated, it gives CASSDSTGTDTQYF.

This clonotype came up many times. The CDR3 nucleotides are TGTGCCAGCAGCTTGGGGGGGAATGAAGCTTTCTTT. Translated: CASSLGGNEAFF. The chain links TRBV5-4 to TRBJ1-1; D may be TRBD1 (5 bases). V was shortened by 0 bases and J by 7 bases, with 7 bases between the two germline ends. This CDR3 spans 12 amino acids. The V gene's germline CDR1 is SGHNT and CDR2 YYREEE (reference sequence).

In its sample, this clonotype was seen many times. J is TRBJ2-2 and V is TRBV20-1; either TRBD1 or TRBD2 may supply D (5 bases each). V was pared by 0 bases and J by 4 bases, with 9 bases between. The length of the CDR3 is 14 residues. Germline loops: CDR1 DFQATT, CDR2 SNEGSKA (reference sequence). The CDR3 loop is CSARDQRGTGELFF. The CDR3 bases are TGCAGTGCTAGAGATCAGAGGGGCACCGGGGAGCTGTTTTTT.

This clonotype was counted ten times or more. The rearrangement links TRBV10-2 to TRBJ2-7; a possible D gene is TRBD1 (5 bases). The CDR3 has 12 residues. Deletions cut 2 bases from V and 4 bases from J, with 6 bases between. The germline V gene encodes CDR1 WSHSY and CDR2 SAAADI. DNA of the CDR3: TGCGCCAGCAGTGAGACAGGATACGAGCAGTACTTC. It encodes CASSETGYEQYF.

This clonotype was detected ten times or more. The chain recombines TRBV30 with TRBJ2-7; unclear D gene. The germline V and J ends were trimmed by 0 bases and 4 bases, with 7 bases remaining between them. Per the germline V gene, CDR1 is GTSNPN and CDR2 is SVGIG (reference sequence). This CDR3 spans 12 amino acids. CDR3 sequence reads: CAWSVGSYEQYF. The CDR3 nucleotides are TGTGCCTGGAGTGTCGGCAGTTACGAGCAGTACTTC. The complete variable domain, with remaining parts taken from reference TRBV30 and TRBJ2-7, reads SQTIHQWPATLVQPVGSPLSLECTVEGTSNPNLYWYRQAAGRGLQLLFYSVGIGQISSEVPQNLSASRPQDRQFILSSKKLLLSDSGFYLCAWSVGSYEQYFGPGTRLTVT.

The CDR3 DNA sequence: TGTGCCAGCAGCAGGGGTGATGGCTACACCTTC. Translated: CASSRGDGYTF. This chain uses TRBV25-1 with TRBJ1-2, with D perhaps TRBD1 (6 bases). The V gene lost 6 bases and the J gene lost 6 bases, with 8 bases spanning the gap. Germline CDR1 reads MGHDK; CDR2 reads SYGVNS. The CDR3 sequence is 11 residues long.

A remark on this clonotype: A read error may explain this, as a much larger clone is one base away. The chain employs TRBV28 and TRBJ1-1, with D uncertain. V was trimmed by 6 bases and J by 8 bases, leaving 13 bases between them. Germline assignment: CDR1 MDHEN and CDR2 SYDVKM. This CDR3 contains 12 residues. CDR3 nucleotide sequence: TGTGCCAGCAGGTCTGGGGTCCTAGAAGCTTTCTTT. Encoded protein: CASRSGVLEAFF. The entire variable domain, with the rest obtained from reference TRBV28 and TRBJ1-1, is as follows: DVKVTQSSRYLVKRTGEKVFLECVQDMDHENMFWYRQDPGLGLRLIYFSYDVKMKEKGDIPEGYSVSREKKERFSLILESASTNQTSMYLCASRSGVLEAFFGQGTRLTVV.

V is TRBV7-9 and J is TRBJ2-5; 7 bases fit TRBD2. With V trimmed by 5 bases and J by 5 bases, 8 bases remained unmatched. The CDR3 totals 14 residues. Germline V gives CDR1 SEHNR, CDR2 FQNEAQ (reference sequence). The CDR3 region has the DNA TGTGCCAGCAGCGAACGACTAGCCCGGGAGACCCAGTACTTC. It yields the protein CASSERLARETQYF.

This clonotype was seen ten or more times. The chain links TRBV6-1 to TRBJ2-7, with D perhaps being TRBD1 or TRBD2 (5 bases each). The CDR3 extends over 19 amino acids. The germline CDR1 and CDR2 sequences are MNHNS and SASEGT. The germline V and J ends were trimmed by 0 bases and 3 bases, with 24 bases remaining between them. The CDR3 loop is CASSEAGARTGRINYEQYF. CDR3 sequence (DNA): TGTGCCAGCAGTGAAGCGGGTGCGAGGACGGGACGGATAAACTACGAGCAGTACTTC.